The sequence of this TCR beta chain was determined in a study of early T cells in non-severe SARS-CoV-2 infection. At the level of the study: The authors sequenced bulk RNA from unsorted whole blood, leaving chains unpaired. Study outcomes and limitations: Database matching using VDJdb favored anti-spike CD8 responses, with private and CD4 specificities left missing.

Using its own MiXCR run on the 5' RACE reads, TCRdb lists one record per CDR3 protein. The sample shows around 48,000 distinct CDR3 sequences, around 13% of them seen only once. Per germline, CDR1 SNHLY and CDR2 FYNNEI. The V gene lost 6 bases and the J gene lost 2 bases, with 13 bases spanning the gap. This CDR3 is 14 amino acids long. This clonotype showed up just a few times. Its antigen is currently unknown. The TCR comes from an adult who was a healthcare worker with PCR-confirmed SARS-CoV-2 infection or an uninfected control (not recorded which). The specimen was whole blood. This chain connects TRBV2 to TRBJ2-5; D unclear. In DNA, the CDR3 is TGTGCCAGCAGGGGGTCCTCCGGACAAGAGACCCAGTACTTC. Amino acids: CASRGSSGQETQYF.